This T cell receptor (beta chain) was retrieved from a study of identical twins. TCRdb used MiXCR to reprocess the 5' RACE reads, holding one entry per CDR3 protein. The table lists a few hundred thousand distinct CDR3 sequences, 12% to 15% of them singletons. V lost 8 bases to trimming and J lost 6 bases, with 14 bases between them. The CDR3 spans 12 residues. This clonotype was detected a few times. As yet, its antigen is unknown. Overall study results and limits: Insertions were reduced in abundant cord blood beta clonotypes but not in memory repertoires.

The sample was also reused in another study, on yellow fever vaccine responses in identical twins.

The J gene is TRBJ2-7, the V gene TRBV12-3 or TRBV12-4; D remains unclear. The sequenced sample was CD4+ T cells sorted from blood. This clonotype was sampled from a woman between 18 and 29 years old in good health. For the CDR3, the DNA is TGTGCCAGCGGGTCCACGGGCTTCGAGCAGTACTTC. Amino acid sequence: CASGSTGFEQYF.